What follows are 23 T cell receptor beta chains derived from one specimen sequenced in a study of blood T cell repertoires in COVID-19. The assay was immunoSEQ multiplex PCR, and TCRdb's table has in-frame clones only and misses some. The sample lists about 310,000 clones, about 90% seen once, with around 8% in the top ten. The sample consisted of peripheral blood. All receptors derive from a woman aged 50 to 60 who had recovered from COVID-19.

This chain links TRBV5-4 with TRBJ2-2, with 8 bases lining up with TRBD2. CDR1 is SGHNT, CDR2 YYREEE, per germline (reference sequence). The CDR3 runs to 13 residues. V trimming: 7 bases; J trimming: 7 bases; junction bases outside the gene matches: 6. The CDR3 DNA sequence: TGTGCCAGCTCGGGACTAGAAGACGGGGAGCTGTTTTTT. This gives the protein CASSGLEDGELFF.

The J gene is TRBJ2-7, the V gene TRBV7-8, with TRBD2 identical over 7 bases. Trimming removed 4 bases from V and 4 bases from J; junction bases left unmatched: 16. The CDR3 has 17 residues. The germline V gene encodes CDR1 SGHVS and CDR2 FQNEAQ. The DNA of the CDR3 is TGTGCCAGCAGCTCCTCATCCCCGGGGGGACTACCTTACGAGCAGTACTTC. This translates into CASSSSSPGGLPYEQYF.

This clone was seen many times. The chain employs TRBV19 and TRBJ2-7, with D unclear. CDR1 and CDR2 from the germline V gene are LNHDA and SQIVND (reference sequence). This CDR3 comprises 12 residues. The germline V and J ends were trimmed by 5 bases and 5 bases, with 10 bases remaining between them. This chain's CDR3 is CASSPYPHEQYF. The CDR3 nucleotides are TGTGCCAGTAGTCCCTACCCCCACGAGCAGTACTTC.

The rearrangement uses TRBV5-1 and TRBJ2-7, with 10 bases lining up with TRBD2. Germline CDR1 reads SGHRS; CDR2 reads YFSETQ. This CDR3 contains 16 residues. V lost 0 bases and J lost 4; bases outside the gene matches: 7. The CDR3 is CASSLGSSGSMYEQYF. The CDR3, as DNA: TGCGCCAGCAGCTTGGGTTCTAGCGGGAGTATGTACGAGCAGTACTTC.

This clone came up once. The gene calls are TRBV7-9 and TRBJ1-4, with D perhaps matching TRBD1 (6 bases). Trimming cost V 2 bases and J 5 bases, with 15 bases left between them. Germline CDR1 and CDR2: SEHNR and FQNEAQ (reference sequence). The CDR3 spans 16 residues. CDR3 in amino acids: CASSLRGTGMNEKLFF. CDR3 bases: TGTGCCAGCAGCTTAAGAGGTACAGGGATGAATGAAAAACTGTTTTTT.

V gene TRBV10-2 combines with J gene TRBJ2-2; TRBD1 matches at 8 bases. The V gene's germline CDR1 is WSHSY and CDR2 SAAADI. This CDR3 contains 13 residues. The V gene end was trimmed by 4 bases and the J gene end by 6 bases; junction bases not matched to a gene: 1. CDR3 sequence reads: CASSARGPGELFF. CDR3 bases: TGCGCCAGCAGTGCCAGGGGGCCCGGGGAGCTGTTTTTT.

The rearrangement uses TRBV27 and TRBJ2-1, with TRBD2 identical over 12 bases. J was trimmed by 0 bases and V by 7 bases; bases with no gene match: 13. CDR1 is MNHEY, CDR2 SMNVEV, per germline (reference sequence). The CDR3 loop spans 19 amino acids. DNA of the CDR3: TGTGCCAGCACGATTAGCCGGACTAGCGGGATGGCCTCCTACAATGAGCAGTTCTTC. This sequence encodes CASTISRTSGMASYNEQFF.

This chain uses TRBV9 with TRBJ2-5, with D possibly being TRBD1 (5 bases). The V end lost 0 bases, the J end lost 0 bases, and 9 bases lay between the germline ends. The CDR3 loop spans 15 amino acids. Germline V gene sequence: CDR1 SGDLS, CDR2 YYNGEE. CDR3 region: CASSVAGLNQETQYF. Written as DNA, the CDR3 is TGTGCCAGCAGCGTAGCAGGGTTAAACCAAGAGACCCAGTACTTC.

This rearrangement joins TRBV19 to TRBJ2-5; TRBD2 matches 11 bases. CDR1 LNHDA and CDR2 SQIVND come from the germline V gene (reference sequence). Losses at the gene ends were 5 bases for V and 4 bases for J; bases not matched to a gene: 3. CDR3 size: 14 residues. This CDR3 reads CASSLGTSGETQYF. CDR3 coding DNA: TGTGCCAGTAGTCTGGGGACTAGCGGAGAGACCCAGTACTTC.

This chain links TRBV12-3 or TRBV12-4 with TRBJ2-3; weak D call: TRBD2 (5 bases). V lost 7 bases and J 0 bases, leaving 8 bases between the germline ends. The CDR3 contains 13 residues. CDR3 bases: TGTGCCAGCAATTCGGGGAGCACAGATACGCAGTATTTT. The encoded protein is CASNSGSTDTQYF.

V and J are TRBV9 and TRBJ2-1; 9 bases align to TRBD2. The CDR3 extends over 16 amino acids. Losses at the gene ends were 3 bases for V and 3 bases for J; bases not matched to a gene: 7. Per the germline V gene, CDR1 is SGDLS and CDR2 is YYNGEE. The CDR3: CASSANRLADYNEQFF. The CDR3 DNA reads as TGTGCCAGCAGCGCCAATCGACTAGCGGACTACAATGAGCAGTTCTTC.

The V gene is TRBV6-5, the J gene TRBJ2-3; D possibly corresponds to TRBD2 (6 bases). Looked up from germline, CDR1 is MNHEY and CDR2 is SVGAGI. The CDR3 loop spans 15 amino acids. Trimming left V 8 bases short and J 0 bases short, with 15 bases between. CDR3 nucleotide sequence: TGTGCCAGCGGAGGGTACCGGGTTAGCACAGATACGCAGTATTTT. Its protein is CASGGYRVSTDTQYF.

The chain recombines TRBV29-1 with TRBJ2-1, with 16 nucleotides matching TRBD2. Germline-derived CDR1 and CDR2 are SQVTM and ANQGSEA. Germline trimming cut 5 bases from V and 15 bases from J; bases unmatched to any gene: 7. This CDR3 spans 13 amino acids. CDR3 protein: CSVTGTSGRVGFF. The CDR3 DNA follows: TGCAGCGTTACCGGGACTAGCGGGAGGGTGGGGTTCTTC.

The rearrangement uses TRBV18 and TRBJ2-7, with 15 bases identical to TRBD2. The V gene end was trimmed by 6 bases and the J gene end by 1 base; junction bases not matched to a gene: 4. The length of the CDR3 is 16 residues. Germline V gene lookup returns CDR1 KGHSH and CDR2 LQKENI. The CDR3 protein is CASSLGLAGGSYEQYF. The CDR3 coding sequence is TGTGCCAGCTCCCTCGGACTAGCGGGAGGGTCCTACGAGCAGTACTTC.

This chain links TRBV3-1 (or the pseudogene TRBV3-2) with TRBJ1-2; D gene uncertain. The germline V gene has CDR1 LGHDT and CDR2 YNNKEL (reference sequence). Trimming shortened V by 6 bases and J by 5 bases, and 16 bases separated the two germline ends. The CDR3 loop spans 14 amino acids. DNA of the CDR3: TGTGCCAGCAGTATAGGAATAAGCGGGTATGGCTACACCTTC. Its translation: CASSIGISGYGYTF.

This chain links TRBV6-5 with TRBJ2-5, with 10 bases fitting TRBD2. The V and J ends lost 8 bases and 3 bases, in that order; junction bases with no gene match: 0. CDR1 is MNHEY, CDR2 SVGAGI, per germline. The CDR3 length is 12 residues. In DNA form, the CDR3 reads TGTGCCAGCGGACTAGCGGAAGAGACCCAGTACTTC. Amino acid sequence: CASGLAEETQYF.

This clone was seen more than once but under ten times. This rearrangement joins TRBV19 to TRBJ2-7; D gene uncertain. V was trimmed by 3 bases and J by 3 bases, leaving 12 bases between them. This CDR3 region has 14 residues. CDR1 is LNHDA, CDR2 SQIVND, per germline (reference sequence). The CDR3 protein is CASSMSPGGYEQYF. The CDR3 DNA sequence: TGTGCCAGTAGTATGTCCCCCGGTGGCTACGAGCAGTACTTC. Filled out from reference TRBV19 and TRBJ2-7, the complete variable domain reads DGGITQSPKYLFRKEGQNVTLSCEQNLNHDAMYWYRQDPGQGLRLIYYSQIVNDFQKGDIAEGYSVSREKKESFPLTVTSAQKNPTAFYLCASSMSPGGYEQYFGPGTRLTVT.

V usage is TRBV4-3 and J usage is TRBJ2-1, with 13 bases aligning to TRBD2. This CDR3 region has 17 residues. Germline V gene lookup returns CDR1 LGHNA and CDR2 YSLEER. V dropped 0 bases and J dropped 7; count of bases not matched to a gene: 6. For the CDR3, the DNA is TGCGCCAGCAGCCAAGATACTAGCGGGAGGGCCAGAAATGAGCAGTTCTTC. Translation: CASSQDTSGRARNEQFF.

The J gene is TRBJ1-2, the V gene TRBV30; D possibly corresponds to TRBD1 (5 bases). V was cut by 4 bases and J by 4 bases, with 16 bases left in between. This CDR3 region has 14 residues. From germline, CDR1 is GTSNPN and CDR2 SVGIG (reference sequence). CDR3 bases: TGTGCCTGGACCTTCTCCAGGGAAAGCTATGGCTACACCTTC. Protein product: CAWTFSRESYGYTF.

The V and J genes are TRBV3-1 (or the pseudogene TRBV3-2) and TRBJ2-3; TRBD2 matches at 9 bases. Trimming at V came to 0 bases and at J to 2 bases, leaving 9 bases not matched to a gene. Germline V gene data show CDR1 as LGHDT and CDR2 as YNNKEL (reference sequence). The CDR3 sequence is 18 residues long. The CDR3 sequence is CASSQELAGAANTDTQYF. The CDR3 bases are TGTGCCAGCAGCCAAGAATTAGCGGGGGCCGCTAACACAGATACGCAGTATTTT.

The chain is built from TRBV7-2 and TRBJ1-5, with D unresolved. V was shortened by 2 bases and J by 4 bases, with 12 bases between the two germline ends. Germline V gene data show CDR1 as SGHTA and CDR2 as FQGNSA. The CDR3 runs 15 residues. The CDR3 loop is CASSLKFGGNQPQHF. The CDR3 DNA follows: TGTGCCAGCAGCTTAAAGTTCGGTGGTAATCAGCCCCAGCATTTT.

J is TRBJ2-1 and V is TRBV7-2; 10 nucleotides match TRBD1. CDR1 and CDR2 from the germline V gene are SGHTA and FQGNSA. J gave up 2 bases and V 0 bases, and 4 bases lay outside the gene matches. CDR3 length equals 17 residues. The CDR3 here is CASSLALGTGAYNEQFF. Written as DNA, the CDR3 is TGTGCCAGCAGCTTAGCGCTCGGGACAGGGGCCTACAATGAGCAGTTCTTC.

The chain has TRBV7-2 and TRBJ2-7, with 9 positions matching TRBD2. The CDR3 totals 15 residues. V dropped 3 bases and J dropped 5; count of bases not matched to a gene: 8. In germline, CDR1 is SGHTA, CDR2 FQGNSA. CDR3 DNA: TGTGCCAGCAGCTTGGCGGGAGGGGCCCTAAACGAGCAGTACTTC. This codes for CASSLAGGALNEQYF.